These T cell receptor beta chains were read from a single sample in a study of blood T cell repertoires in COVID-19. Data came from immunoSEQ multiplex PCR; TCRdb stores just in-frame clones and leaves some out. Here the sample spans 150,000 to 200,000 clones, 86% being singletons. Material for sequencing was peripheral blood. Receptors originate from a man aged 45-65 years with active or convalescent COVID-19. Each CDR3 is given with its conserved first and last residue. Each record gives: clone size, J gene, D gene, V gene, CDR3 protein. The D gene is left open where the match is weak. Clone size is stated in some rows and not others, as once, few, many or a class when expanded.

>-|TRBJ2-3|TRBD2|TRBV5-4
CASSPGLGEDTQYF
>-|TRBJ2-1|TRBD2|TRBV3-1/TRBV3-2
CASRGLAGGEQFF
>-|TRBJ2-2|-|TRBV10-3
CAISESFGVGTKNTGELFF
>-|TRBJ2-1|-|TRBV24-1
CATSDLGTWGGEQFF
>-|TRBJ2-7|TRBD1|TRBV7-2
CASSAGTGGYEQYF
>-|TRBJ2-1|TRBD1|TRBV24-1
CATSDFGQGARLNEQFF
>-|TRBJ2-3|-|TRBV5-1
CASSRTGSDTQYF
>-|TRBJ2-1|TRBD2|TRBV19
CASSQGLAGVKPFF
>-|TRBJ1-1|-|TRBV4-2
CAPSQDRGGVAEAFF
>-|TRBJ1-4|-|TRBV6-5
CASSRNKNEKLFF
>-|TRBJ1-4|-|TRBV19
CASSEQVDEKLFF
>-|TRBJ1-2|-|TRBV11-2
CASSLSSLTYGYTF
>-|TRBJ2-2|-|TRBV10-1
CASSESGRAPGTGELFF
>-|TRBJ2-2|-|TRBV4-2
CASSQGEAGELFF
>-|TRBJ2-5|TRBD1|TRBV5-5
CASRLGDRMETQYF
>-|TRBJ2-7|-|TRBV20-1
CSASLQSPSYEQYF
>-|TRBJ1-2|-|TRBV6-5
CASSDSLVGYGYTF
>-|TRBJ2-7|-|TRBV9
CASSPYRENHEQYF
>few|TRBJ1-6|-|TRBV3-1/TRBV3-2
CASSFGLYSPLHF
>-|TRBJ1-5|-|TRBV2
CASRRDTQNYQPQHF
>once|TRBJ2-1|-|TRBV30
CAWSKGSSSYNEQFF
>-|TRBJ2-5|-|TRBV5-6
CASSLGPTLSLRQETQYF
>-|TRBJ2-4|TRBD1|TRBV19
CASRQPGQVLAKNIQYF
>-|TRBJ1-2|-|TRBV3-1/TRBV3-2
CASSQRSYGYTF
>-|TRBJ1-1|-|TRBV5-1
CASSLDGGAITEAFF
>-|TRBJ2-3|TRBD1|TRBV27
CASSPYATGWTDTQYF
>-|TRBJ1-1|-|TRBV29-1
CSVDESGNTEAFF
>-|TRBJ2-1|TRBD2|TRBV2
CASSRDYGTYNEQFF
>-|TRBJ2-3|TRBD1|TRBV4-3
CASSHNPGQLSDTQYF
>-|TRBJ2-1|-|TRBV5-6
CASSSPVGEQFF
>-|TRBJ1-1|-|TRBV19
CASSIDRGTEAFF
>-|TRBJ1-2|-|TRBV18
CASSPGADYGYTF
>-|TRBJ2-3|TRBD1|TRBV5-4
CASSLLDRGMDTQYF
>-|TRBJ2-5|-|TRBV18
CASSARQEEETQYF
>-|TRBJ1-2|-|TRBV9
CASSVVPDYGYTF
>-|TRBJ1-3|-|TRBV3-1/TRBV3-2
CASSQAGTLEF
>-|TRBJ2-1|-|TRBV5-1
CASSLDGSRGNEQFF
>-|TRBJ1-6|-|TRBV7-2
CASSLGAQVSPLHF
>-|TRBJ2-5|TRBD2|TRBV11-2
CASSWGVSGTHHYF
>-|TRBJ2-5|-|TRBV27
CASSFSRATQETQYF
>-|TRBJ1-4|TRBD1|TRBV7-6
CASSPTPRTGAAGNEKLFF